This T cell receptor beta chain was identified in a study of post-analysis software for immune sequencing data. For the study at large: There were relapsing-remitting, secondary progressive and progressive-relapsing multiple sclerosis among the disease courses included.

For this clonotype: Its antigen is undetermined.

Study conclusions and caveats: Among multiple sclerosis patients, normalized Chao1 diversity was significantly below that of controls.

Germline CDR1 reads GTSNPN; CDR2 reads SVGIG (reference sequence). The CDR3 loop spans 13 amino acids. V was pared by 3 bases and J by 5 bases, with 13 bases between. Unique-molecular-identifier-tagged TCR beta cDNA libraries were used. Each CDR3 protein is one row after TCRdb ran MiXCR on the PCR reads. The top ten hold over 25% of the sample, which has around 150,000 distinct CDR3 sequences, roughly 40% seen once. The chain employs TRBV30 and TRBJ1-1, with a tentative D call TRBD1 (6 bases). This TCR was recovered from a girl aged 10-17 years with multiple sclerosis. Sequenced material: blood, taken after autologous hematopoietic stem cell transplantation. CDR3 nucleotide sequence: TGTGCCTGGAGGGTTTGGGGGGCTACTGAAGCTTTCTTT. This translates into CAWRVWGATEAFF.